This T cell receptor beta chain was identified during a study of cytomegalovirus exposure and HLA in healthy donors. This PCR relied on a set of 60 Vbeta primers and 13 Jbeta primers. The method was immunoSEQ multiplex PCR; TCRdb's version includes in-frame clones alone and lacks a portion of them. Altogether 150,000 to 200,000 clones are present, about three quarters being singletons, with the ten largest covering 1.4%. This CDR3 spans 14 amino acids. Germline-derived CDR1 and CDR2 are GTSNPN and SVGIG (reference sequence). Material: PBMCs. This clonotype was obtained from a woman aged 25 to 45 in good health and CMV-seropositive. The chain recombines TRBV30 with TRBJ2-3, with 7 bases fitting TRBD1. This chain's CDR3 is CGMNRDSRGDTQYF. The CDR3, as DNA: TGTGGTATGAACCGGGACAGTCGAGGAGATACGCAGTATTTT.